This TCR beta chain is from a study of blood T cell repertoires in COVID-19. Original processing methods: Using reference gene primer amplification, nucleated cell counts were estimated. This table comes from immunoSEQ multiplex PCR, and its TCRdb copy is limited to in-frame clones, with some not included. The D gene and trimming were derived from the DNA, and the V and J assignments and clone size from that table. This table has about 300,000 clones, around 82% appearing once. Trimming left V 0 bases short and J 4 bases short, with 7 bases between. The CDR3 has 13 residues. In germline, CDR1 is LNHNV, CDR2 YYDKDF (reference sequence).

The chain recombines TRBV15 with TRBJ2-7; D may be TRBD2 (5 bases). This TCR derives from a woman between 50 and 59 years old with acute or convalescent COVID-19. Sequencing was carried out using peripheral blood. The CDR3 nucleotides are TGTGCCACCAGCAGAGATAGGAGGTACGAGCAGTACTTC. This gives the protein CATSRDRRYEQYF. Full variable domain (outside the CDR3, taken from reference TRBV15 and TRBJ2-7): DAMVIQNPRYQVTQFGKPVTLSCSQTLNHNVMYWYQQKSSQAPKLLFHYYDKDFNNEADTPDNFQSRRPNTSFCFLDIRSPGLGDTAMYLCATSRDRRYEQYFGPGTRLTVT.